Listed below are T cell receptor beta chains from one sample, sequenced in a study of cytomegalovirus exposure and HLA in healthy donors. Using immunoSEQ multiplex PCR, the repertoire was profiled, and TCRdb retains in-frame clones only, with some absent. Among 60,000 to 80,000 clones listed, roughly 60% were seen once. Sequencing input: PBMCs. The receptors come from a man aged 25 to 40 in good health and CMV-seronegative. Both conserved end residues are part of each CDR3. The D gene is left open where the match is weak. A clone size is listed for some rows: how often the clone was seen (once, few, many), or a class if it is expanded.

j_call	clone_size	v_call	cdr3_length	d_call	cdr3_nt	cdr3_aa
TRBJ1-5	-	TRBV9	17	TRBD1	TGTGCCAGCAGCGCGACAGGGGATTCCTATAGCAATCAGCCCCAGCATTTT	CASSATGDSYSNQPQHF
TRBJ2-6	-	TRBV11-3	14	-	TGTGCCTCAAGTGCGTTCTCTGGGGCCAACGTCCTGACTTTC	CASSAFSGANVLTF
TRBJ2-5	-	TRBV29-1	12	TRBD1	TGCAGCGTGGACAGGGAACGAGAGACCCAGTACTTC	CSVDRERETQYF
TRBJ2-3	once	TRBV5-6	14	-	TGTGCCAGCAGCTCGCGGGACTTTTCAGATACGCAGTATTTT	CASSSRDFSDTQYF
TRBJ2-5	few	TRBV7-2	13	-	TGTGCCAGCAGCCGGGACACAGGGGAGACCCAGTACTTC	CASSRDTGETQYF
TRBJ2-3	-	TRBV6-6	13	TRBD2	TGTGCCAGCAGTAGCGGGGGGCCAGATACGCAGTATTTT	CASSSGGPDTQYF
TRBJ1-5	-	TRBV19	15	-	TGTGCCAGTAGTATCATGGAGTCGGGCAATCAGCCCCAGCATTTT	CASSIMESGNQPQHF
TRBJ2-5	-	TRBV15	17	TRBD2	TGTGCCACCAGCAGAGATGGGGGAGGGAGGGCGGGGGAGACCCAGTACTTC	CATSRDGGGRAGETQYF
TRBJ1-1	few	TRBV6-1	16	-	TGTGCCAGCAGTGATCTTCTCACAGGGAAGAACACTGAAGCTTTCTTT	CASSDLLTGKNTEAFF
TRBJ1-2	-	TRBV4-2	12	-	TGTGCCAGCAGTTTCGGGAACTATGGCTACACCTTC	CASSFGNYGYTF
TRBJ2-3	few	TRBV6-4	15	TRBD1	TGTGCCAGCAGTGACGGGACAGGACACACAGATACGCAGTATTTT	CASSDGTGHTDTQYF
TRBJ1-1	-	TRBV4-1	16	-	TGCGCCAGCAGCCCGCGTGGGCAGAGAGTGAACACTGAAGCTTTCTTT	CASSPRGQRVNTEAFF
TRBJ1-3	-	TRBV12-5	15	TRBD1	TGTGCTAGTGACCTAGGGACAGGCCGAGGAAACACCATATATTTT	CASDLGTGRGNTIYF
TRBJ2-5	-	TRBV30	12	TRBD2	TGTGCCTGGGGGGCTAGCGGGGTGGTCCAGTACTTC	CAWGASGVVQYF
TRBJ2-3	-	TRBV5-1	9	-	TGCGCCAGCCCGGATACGCAGTATTTT	CASPDTQYF
TRBJ1-5	-	TRBV2	15	-	TGTGCCAGCACCTTAAGGTCGGGGTACAATCAGCCCCAGCATTTT	CASTLRSGYNQPQHF
TRBJ1-2	-	TRBV6-5	14	-	TGTGCCAGCTCCAAGGCCCTAACAGACAATGGCTACACCTTC	CASSKALTDNGYTF
TRBJ2-1	few	TRBV19	13	-	TGTGCCAGTAGTATACAGGTGCCCAATGAGCAGTTCTTC	CASSIQVPNEQFF
TRBJ2-7	-	TRBV6-1	15	-	TGTGCCAGCAGTGAACCCGGACGGGGGGCGAACGAGCAGTACTTC	CASSEPGRGANEQYF
TRBJ2-1	-	TRBV4-1	16	TRBD2	TGCGCCAGCAGCCAAGATTTCCAGCGGGGTAGAAATGAGCAGTTCTTC	CASSQDFQRGRNEQFF
TRBJ1-6	-	TRBV13	16	-	TGTGCCAGCAGCTTAGGGGACAGAAGAAAAAGGGCACCCCTCCACTTT	CASSLGDRRKRAPLHF
TRBJ1-4	-	TRBV30	14	-	TGTGCCTGCCATTACGGGACAACTAATGAAAAACTGTTTTTT	CACHYGTTNEKLFF
TRBJ1-3	-	TRBV7-9	15	TRBD1	TGTGCCAGCAGCCCTCGGACAGGGTCTGGAAACACCATATATTTT	CASSPRTGSGNTIYF
TRBJ1-6	-	TRBV4-1	15	-	TGCGCCAGCAGCCAAGATGAGACTAATAATTCACCCCTCCACTTT	CASSQDETNNSPLHF
TRBJ1-2	few	TRBV15	14	-	TGTGCCACCAGCAGAGGGTACCTATCGAGGGGCTACACCTTC	CATSRGYLSRGYTF
TRBJ2-7	-	TRBV7-6	15	-	TGTGCCAGCAGCTTCCGTCCCGCAACAATCTACGAGCAGTACTTC	CASSFRPATIYEQYF
TRBJ2-2	few	TRBV25-1	16	TRBD2	TGTGCCAGCAGTGAATTGGGAGGGGATGGAACCGGGGAGCTGTTTTTT	CASSELGGDGTGELFF
TRBJ1-1	few	TRBV30	15	TRBD1	TGTGCCTGGAGGGGACAGGGGGCATCGAGGACTGAAGCTTTCTTT	CAWRGQGASRTEAFF
TRBJ1-5	-	TRBV5-6	13	-	TGTGCCAGCAGCTTGGGACAGCTTCAGCCCCAGCATTTT	CASSLGQLQPQHF
TRBJ1-3	-	TRBV2	15	-	TGTGCCAGCAGTCCGGAGGGAATCTCTGGAAACACCATATATTTT	CASSPEGISGNTIYF
TRBJ2-1	-	TRBV6-5	15	TRBD2	TGTGCCAGCAGTTACGGTCTAGCGGCTTACAATGAGCAGTTCTTC	CASSYGLAAYNEQFF
TRBJ1-2	few	TRBV11-2	15	-	TGTGCCAGCAGCCACTCAGTAGGGGCTAACTATGGCTACACCTTC	CASSHSVGANYGYTF
TRBJ2-7	-	TRBV7-7	12	TRBD2	TGTGCCAGCAGCCGGGGGGGTGGCGAGCAGTACTTC	CASSRGGGEQYF
TRBJ2-7	-	TRBV7-8	14	-	TGTGCCAGCAGCTCGACGGGACACATCTACGAGCAGTACTTC	CASSSTGHIYEQYF
TRBJ1-2	-	TRBV19	11	-	TGTGCCACCGGAGACTGGAGGGGCTACACCTTC	CATGDWRGYTF
TRBJ2-7	-	TRBV28	15	TRBD1	TGTGCCAGCAGTCCAGAGGGGGCCCCCCTCTACGAGCAGTACTTC	CASSPEGAPLYEQYF
TRBJ1-3	-	TRBV5-4	17	-	TGTGCCAGCAGCTCTACGTCGGACAGTCGCCGGGGGGCCACCATATATTTT	CASSSTSDSRRGATIYF
TRBJ2-5	-	TRBV5-1	14	-	TGCGCCAGCAGCTGGTTGGGGGGCCAAGAGACCCAGTACTTC	CASSWLGGQETQYF
TRBJ2-2	-	TRBV5-8	15	-	TGTGCCAGCAGTCACGGGACATCCAACACCGGGGAGCTGTTTTTT	CASSHGTSNTGELFF
TRBJ2-3	-	TRBV5-4	16	-	TGTGCCAGCAGCTTGGACGGGGAGCCTAGCACAGATACGCAGTATTTT	CASSLDGEPSTDTQYF
TRBJ1-5	once	TRBV6-5	16	-	TGTGCCAGCAGTTATACTTCGGAGGATGGGAGGAGGGCCCAGCATTTT	CASSYTSEDGRRAQHF
TRBJ1-2	-	TRBV18	13	-	TGTGCCAGCTCTACAGAGCCTAACTATGGCTACACCTTC	CASSTEPNYGYTF
TRBJ2-7	-	TRBV5-6	16	TRBD2	TGTGCCAGCAGCCCAGGGACTAGCGGGGGGGCCCACGAGCAGTACTTC	CASSPGTSGGAHEQYF
TRBJ1-2	-	TRBV7-8	15	TRBD1	TGTGCCAGCAGCTCTAATCTGGACAGGTTCGGTGGCTACACCTTC	CASSSNLDRFGGYTF
TRBJ2-1	few	TRBV11-3	15	-	TGTGCCAGCAGCTTACGAGAGAGCTCCTACAATGAGCAGTTCTTC	CASSLRESSYNEQFF
TRBJ2-2	few	TRBV11-3	14	-	TGTGCCAGCAGCTTAACAACGAACACCGGGGAGCTGTTTTTT	CASSLTTNTGELFF
TRBJ1-5	-	TRBV25-1	12	-	TGTGCCAGCAGACAGGGTAATCAGCCCCAGCATTTT	CASRQGNQPQHF
TRBJ2-4	-	TRBV29-1	11	-	TGCAGCGTTGAAGCATGGCCCATTCAGTACTTC	CSVEAWPIQYF
TRBJ2-1	-	TRBV1	18	-	TGCACCAGCAGCCAAGATTCCGGGACTAGAAGTTGCTACAATGAGCAGTTCTTC	CTSSQDSGTRSCYNEQFF
TRBJ2-1	-	TRBV25-1	15	TRBD1	TGTGCCAGCAGTCCTTTTCCGACAGGGAACGATGAGCAGTTCTTC	CASSPFPTGNDEQFF
TRBJ2-1	few	TRBV7-7	14	TRBD2	TGTGCCAGCAACCACGGCGGGGGGATGGGTGAGCAGTTCTTC	CASNHGGGMGEQFF
TRBJ1-6	-	TRBV6-1	14	-	TGTGCCAGCAGTGAATACAGGGAGCATTCACCCCTCCACTTT	CASSEYREHSPLHF
TRBJ2-2	-	TRBV5-4	16	TRBD1	TGTGCCAGCAGCTTGGGGGACAGGGGAGGTGACGGGGAGCTGTTTTTT	CASSLGDRGGDGELFF
TRBJ1-1	-	TRBV5-1	15	TRBD1	TGCGCCAGCAGCTTGGTTGGGACAGGGAACACTGAAGCTTTCTTT	CASSLVGTGNTEAFF
TRBJ1-1	-	TRBV2	14	TRBD1	TGTGCCAGCAGTGCCCAGCCCGGGACAGGGGGTGCTTTCTTT	CASSAQPGTGGAFF
TRBJ2-7	once	TRBV29-1	12	-	TGCAGCGCCCAGACAGGTCGATACGAGCAGTACTTC	CSAQTGRYEQYF
TRBJ2-3	-	TRBV29-1	17	TRBD2	TGCAGCGTTGAAGGTTTGGGAGCGGGGGGGTGGACAGATACGCAGTATTTT	CSVEGLGAGGWTDTQYF
TRBJ2-7	few	TRBV5-1	14	TRBD1	TGCGCCAGCAGCTTGGAGGGACAGGGAACCGGGCAGTACTTC	CASSLEGQGTGQYF
TRBJ1-2	-	TRBV6-5	13	-	TGTGCCAGCAGTTGGGAAGCGGGTCGGGGCTACACCTTC	CASSWEAGRGYTF
TRBJ1-2	-	TRBV5-4	14	TRBD1	TGTGCCAGCAGCGGGGGACAGTGGGATACCGGCTACACCTTC	CASSGGQWDTGYTF